The entry below gives a single T cell receptor beta chain sequence along with its context. As yet, its antigen is unknown. The data derive from a study of cytomegalovirus exposure and HLA in healthy donors. As for the study in general: Of all 400 or so donors who were genotyped, roughly 81% belonged to the Caucasian-associated ancestry cluster. Study-level points and caveats: Of the V segments, some could not be distinguished, including TRBV6-2 and TRBV6-3, and were excluded. Three CMV-associated chains proved CMV antigen-specific in vitro.

The CDR3 is 16 amino acids. J was trimmed by 7 bases and V by 2 bases; bases with no gene match: 6. Per germline, CDR1 KGHSH and CDR2 LQKENI. The study ran its PCR with 60 Vbeta and 13 Jbeta primers. In the authors' workflow: In a later analysis, 75 million to 85 million unique TCR beta chains included roughly 11 million shared by two or more donors. TCRdb's table, derived via immunoSEQ multiplex PCR, lists solely in-frame clones and lacks some. The D gene and trimming were derived from the DNA, and the V and J assignments and clone size from that table. The sample lists more than 55,000 clones; approximately 80% were seen once.

The TCR sequence derives from a man younger than 40 in good health and CMV-seronegative. The sample taken for sequencing was PBMCs. The rearrangement links TRBV18 to TRBJ1-6; 9 bases agree with TRBD1. The CDR3 nucleotides read TGTGCCAGCTCACCAGTTCGGGACAGGGTGAATTCACCCCTCCACTTT. Encoded protein: CASSPVRDRVNSPLHF.